Presented here are 28 T cell receptor beta chains from one specimen sequenced in a study of shared T cell receptors in the human thymus. Clones were sequenced by immunoSEQ multiplex PCR, and TCRdb holds only the in-frame ones, with some missing. The table lists 72,000 or so clones, more than 90% of them singletons. The sequenced material came from thymocytes. The receptors originated from a human donor.

The chain employs TRBV7-7 and TRBJ2-5; perhaps TRBD1 as D (6 bases). The CDR3 has 20 amino acids. In germline, CDR1 is SSHAT, CDR2 FNYEAQ (reference sequence). V lost 2 bases and J 5 bases, leaving 30 bases between the germline ends. CDR3 residues: CASSLPCPAVDSVIGETQYF. DNA for the CDR3: TGTGCCAGCAGCTTACCGTGCCCAGCCGTGGACAGCGTGATAGGGGAGACCCAGTACTTC.

The chain carries TRBV25-1 and TRBJ2-3, with a tentative D call TRBD1 (5 bases). The CDR3 runs 15 residues. Germline V gives CDR1 MGHDK, CDR2 SYGVNS. The V end lost 1 base, the J end lost 2 bases, and 10 bases lay between the germline ends. The CDR3 sequence is CASSEWAGHTDTQYF. CDR3 in DNA: TGTGCCAGCAGTGAATGGGCAGGGCACACAGATACGCAGTATTTT.

This sequence joins TRBV5-1 and TRBJ2-5; no clear D gene. V shed 5 bases and J shed 5 bases, with 13 bases lying between them. This CDR3 is 13 amino acids long. CDR1 is SGHRS, CDR2 YFSETQ, per germline. The CDR3 DNA reads TGCGCCAGCAGAGGTGTGGACGTGGAGACCCAGTACTTC. Translation gives CASRGVDVETQYF.

The chain couples TRBV4-1 to TRBJ1-4; unclear D gene. V was trimmed by 0 bases and J by 0 bases, leaving 11 bases between them. This CDR3 has 17 amino acids. Germline V gene sequence: CDR1 MGHRA, CDR2 YSYEKL. DNA of the CDR3: TGCGCCAGCAGCCAAGATTGTGGGAAAGCAACTAATGAAAAACTGTTTTTT. Protein: CASSQDCGKATNEKLFF.

The V call is TRBV11-2, the J call TRBJ1-4; D gene uncertain. Trimming shortened V by 5 bases and J by 0 bases, and 19 bases separated the two germline ends. CDR1 is SGHAT and CDR2 is FQNNGV in the germline V gene. This CDR3 has 18 residues. The CDR3 reads CASSPEVGNRATNEKLFF. DNA for the CDR3: TGTGCCAGCAGCCCCGAAGTAGGGAACAGAGCAACTAATGAAAAACTGTTTTTT.

The V gene is TRBV18, the J gene TRBJ2-7; 8 bases align to TRBD1. The germline V gene encodes CDR1 KGHSH and CDR2 LQKENI. The V gene end was trimmed by 0 bases and the J gene end by 2 bases; junction bases not matched to a gene: 15. The length of the CDR3 is 19 residues. The CDR3 DNA sequence: TGTGCCAGCTCACCACCCCCAGGGGGCACTAATATAGGGGCCTACGAGCAGTACTTC. It is translated as CASSPPPGGTNIGAYEQYF.

The rearrangement links TRBV5-1 to TRBJ1-1, with no clear D. The CDR3 consists of 13 residues. Germline loops: CDR1 SGHRS, CDR2 YFSETQ. V was shortened by 0 bases and J by 1 base, with 4 bases between the two germline ends. The CDR3 loop is CASSLARNTEAFF. CDR3 in DNA: TGCGCCAGCAGCTTGGCAAGGAACACTGAAGCTTTCTTT.

The rearrangement joins TRBV4-3 to TRBJ1-1, with D unresolved. Trimming shortened V by 0 bases and J by 2 bases, and 13 bases separated the two germline ends. Per the germline V gene, CDR1 is LGHNA and CDR2 is YSLEER. This CDR3 comprises 16 residues. The CDR3 here is CASSQDFFTVNTEAFF. For the CDR3, the DNA is TGCGCCAGCAGCCAAGATTTTTTTACGGTAAACACTGAAGCTTTCTTT.

V usage is TRBV6-6 and J usage is TRBJ1-1; 9 nucleotides match TRBD1. CDR3 length: 13 amino acids. The V and J ends lost 5 bases and 6 bases, in that order; junction bases with no gene match: 4. Germline CDR1 MNHNY, CDR2 SVGAGI (reference sequence). The CDR3 DNA is TGTGCCAGCAGTCCTGGACAGGGGCCTGAAGCTTTCTTT. This sequence encodes CASSPGQGPEAFF.

This clone was recorded once. The CDR3 sequence: CASSAPVRGGGANVLTF. The DNA of the CDR3 is TGTGCCAGCAGTGCCCCGGTTAGGGGCGGTGGGGCCAACGTCCTGACTTTC. This chain joins TRBV6-1 and TRBJ2-6, with a possible D match to TRBD1 (5 bases). CDR1 is MNHNS, CDR2 SASEGT, per germline. Trimming stripped 4 bases from V and 3 bases from J, with 16 bases between. The CDR3 has 17 amino acids.

V and J are TRBV19 and TRBJ2-3; TRBD2 aligns across 7 bases. With 0 bases clipped from V and 1 base from J, the junction kept 10 bases outside the gene matches. The CDR3 sequence is 18 residues long. Germline lookup yields CDR1 LNHDA and CDR2 SQIVND (reference sequence). The CDR3 is CASSIDGRLSGCTDTQYF. In nucleotides, the CDR3 is TGTGCCAGTAGTATAGATGGGCGGCTTAGCGGGTGCACAGATACGCAGTATTTT.

This chain connects TRBV4-3 to TRBJ1-6; 7 nucleotides match TRBD1. CDR1 and CDR2 from the germline V gene are LGHNA and YSLEER. With V trimmed by 1 base and J by 3 bases, 6 bases remained unmatched. The CDR3 loop spans 17 amino acids. CDR3 sequence: CASSQGTGADYNSPLHF. In DNA, the CDR3 is TGCGCCAGCAGCCAAGGGACAGGAGCAGACTATAATTCACCCCTCCACTTT.

V and J are TRBV4-1 and TRBJ1-1; the match to TRBD1 covers 7 bases. V lost 4 bases and J lost 3; bases outside the gene matches: 23. This CDR3 comprises 20 residues. Germline-derived CDR1 and CDR2 are MGHRA and YSYEKL. CDR3 protein: CASSPKPSTQGRREDTEAFF. In nucleotides, the CDR3 is TGCGCCAGCAGCCCTAAGCCCTCCACACAGGGGAGAAGGGAAGACACTGAAGCTTTCTTT.

V and J are TRBV12-5 and TRBJ2-3, with unresolved D. The CDR3 has 14 residues. Between the trimmed V and J ends, which lost 1 base and 1 base, there was a span of 6 bases. Germline assignment: CDR1 LGHNT and CDR2 FRNRAP. CDR3 DNA sequence: TGTGCTAGTGGTTTGGGCTTGGGCACAGATACGCAGTATTTT. Protein: CASGLGLGTDTQYF.

The V and J genes are TRBV18 and TRBJ1-2; no clear D. With 1 base removed from V and 2 bases from J, the gap between germline ends came to 14 bases. The CDR3 spans 16 residues. Germline V gene lookup returns CDR1 KGHSH and CDR2 LQKENI. CDR3 sequence: CASSPRTGRGNYGYTF. DNA for the CDR3: TGTGCCAGCTCACCACGCACCGGTAGAGGGAACTATGGCTACACCTTC.

The chain couples TRBV30 to TRBJ2-1; 8 positions match TRBD1. V trimming: 3 bases; J trimming: 6 bases; junction bases outside the gene matches: 16. This CDR3 has 17 residues. Germline lookup yields CDR1 GTSNPN and CDR2 SVGIG (reference sequence). This chain's CDR3 is CAWRGGQGRGSSNEQFF. CDR3 coding DNA: TGTGCCTGGAGAGGCGGACAGGGACGCGGTTCTAGCAATGAGCAGTTCTTC.

This chain joins TRBV11-1 and TRBJ1-1, with D perhaps matching TRBD1 (6 bases). There are 16 residues in the CDR3. The V gene lost 3 bases and the J gene lost 5 bases, with 19 bases spanning the gap. The germline CDR1 and CDR2 sequences are SGHAT and FQDESV (reference sequence). CDR3 residues: CASSLNREGAGTEAFF. DNA for the CDR3: TGTGCCAGCAGCTTGAACAGGGAAGGGGCTGGGACTGAAGCTTTCTTT. The entire variable domain, with the rest obtained from reference TRBV11-1 and TRBJ1-1, is as follows: EAEVAQSPRYKITEKSQAVAFWCDPISGHATLYWYRQILGQGPELLVQFQDESVVDDSQLPKDRFSAERLKGVDSTLKIQPAELGDSAMYLCASSLNREGAGTEAFFGQGTRLTVV.

The V call is TRBV4-3, the J call TRBJ2-7, with 7 bases aligning to TRBD1. The CDR3 is 15 residues long. Germline V gene sequence: CDR1 LGHNA, CDR2 YSLEER. The trim removed 0 bases at V and 5 bases at J, leaving 7 bases unmatched. CDR3 region: CASSQDRQGRNEQYF. DNA for the CDR3: TGCGCCAGCAGCCAAGATAGACAGGGACGGAACGAGCAGTACTTC.

V and J are TRBV9 and TRBJ1-2; tentative D call: TRBD1 (6 bases). Trimming took off 4 bases at V and 1 base at J, with 14 bases between the two ends. This CDR3 has 15 amino acids. Per the germline V gene, CDR1 is SGDLS and CDR2 is YYNGEE. The CDR3 DNA is TGTGCCAGCAGCTTCAGACAGGAGATTAACTATGGCTACACCTTC. This codes for CASSFRQEINYGYTF.

This chain joins TRBV6-5 and TRBJ2-5, with 12 bases aligning to TRBD2. The germline V gene encodes CDR1 MNHEY and CDR2 SVGAGI. This CDR3 is 16 amino acids long. V shed 2 bases, J shed 7 bases, and the junction held 8 bases outside the gene matches. The CDR3 nucleotides are TGTGCCAGCAGTTACACCCTAGCGGGGGGGCGAGGGACCCAGTACTTC. This gives the protein CASSYTLAGGRGTQYF.

The J gene is TRBJ2-7, the V gene TRBV2, with 12 bases lining up with TRBD1. V was clipped by 6 bases and J by 2 bases; unmatched bases: 11. The CDR3 has 17 amino acids. Germline V CDR1 and CDR2: SNHLY, FYNNEI. The CDR3 DNA follows: TGTGCCAGCAGCCCTAGGGGACAGGGGGCTAACCCCTACGAGCAGTACTTC. Translation: CASSPRGQGANPYEQYF.

This clone was seen a handful of times. The V gene is TRBV6-5, the J gene TRBJ1-6; perhaps TRBD1 as D (5 bases). CDR1 and CDR2 from the germline V gene are MNHEY and SVGAGI. The CDR3 extends over 13 amino acids. Deletions cut 2 bases from V and 16 bases from J, with 15 bases between. The CDR3 sequence is CASSYGSGYDLHF. Written as DNA, the CDR3 is TGTGCCAGCAGTTACGGCTCAGGGTACGATCTCCACTTT.

V gene TRBV4-2 combines with J gene TRBJ1-5; no clear D gene. The germline V gene encodes CDR1 LGHNA and CDR2 YNFKEQ. This CDR3 has 14 amino acids. Trimming took 0 bases from V and 7 from J, leaving 10 bases between them. CDR3 in amino acids: CASSQDRWVQPQHF. The DNA for the CDR3 is TGTGCCAGCAGCCAAGATCGGTGGGTGCAGCCCCAGCATTTT.

This rearrangement joins TRBV7-9 to TRBJ2-7; 9 bases map to TRBD1. CDR1 and CDR2 (germline): SEHNR, FQNEAQ (reference sequence). CDR3 length: 15 residues. V shed 4 bases and J 3 bases; nucleotides not matched to a gene: 7. DNA of the CDR3: TGTGCCAGCAGCTCTTGGGACAGGGCCCACTACGAGCAGTACTTC. This gives the protein CASSSWDRAHYEQYF.

This clone occurred a few times. The chain joins TRBV4-3 to TRBJ1-3; possible D gene TRBD1, 6 bases. The V gene's germline CDR1 is LGHNA and CDR2 YSLEER. Trimming removed 0 bases from V and 4 bases from J, with 13 bases in between. The CDR3 sequence is 16 residues long. CDR3: CASSQDQIQGGNTIYF. The CDR3 DNA reads as TGCGCCAGCAGCCAAGATCAGATACAGGGCGGAAACACCATATATTTT.

The chain has TRBV10-3 and TRBJ2-6; D might be TRBD1 or TRBD2, each matching 5 bases. The V and J ends lost 10 bases and 3 bases respectively, with 19 bases between them. Looked up from germline, CDR1 is ENHRY and CDR2 is SYGVKD. The CDR3 sequence is 16 residues long. CDR3 loop: CATLRSGDDGANVLTF. The DNA of the CDR3 is TGTGCCACCCTCCGAAGTGGGGACGATGGGGCCAACGTCCTGACTTTC.

This clone was counted a single time. The chain employs TRBV5-6 and TRBJ2-7; 8 bases agree with TRBD1. This CDR3 comprises 14 residues. The germline gives CDR1 SGHDT, CDR2 YYEEEE. V lost 0 bases and J lost 7; bases outside the gene matches: 6. Written as DNA, the CDR3 is TGTGCCAGCAGCTTGGCCCAGGGGGCTGGTGAGCAGTACTTC. Residues: CASSLAQGAGEQYF.

The chain combines TRBV21-1 with TRBJ1-1; the table's D call TRBD1 went unverified against the DNA. TRBV21-1 is reported as a pseudogene. The CDR3 runs 19 residues. CDR3 coding DNA: TGTGCCAGCATGGTGCCTCACAGGGGACAATACCCTGGTTGGACTGAAGCTTTCTTT. It encodes CASMVPHRGQYPGWTEAFF.